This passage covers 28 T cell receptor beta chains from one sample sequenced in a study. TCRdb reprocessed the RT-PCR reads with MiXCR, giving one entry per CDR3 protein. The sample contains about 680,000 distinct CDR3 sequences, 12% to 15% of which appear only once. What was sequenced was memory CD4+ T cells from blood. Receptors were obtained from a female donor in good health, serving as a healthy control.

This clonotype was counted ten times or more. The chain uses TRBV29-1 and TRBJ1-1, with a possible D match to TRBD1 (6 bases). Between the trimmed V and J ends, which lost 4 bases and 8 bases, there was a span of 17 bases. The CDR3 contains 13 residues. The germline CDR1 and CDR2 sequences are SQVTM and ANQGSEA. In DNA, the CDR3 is TGCAGCGTTGTCGGGCAGGGGCTTCTGGAAGCTTTCTTT. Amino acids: CSVVGQGLLEAFF.

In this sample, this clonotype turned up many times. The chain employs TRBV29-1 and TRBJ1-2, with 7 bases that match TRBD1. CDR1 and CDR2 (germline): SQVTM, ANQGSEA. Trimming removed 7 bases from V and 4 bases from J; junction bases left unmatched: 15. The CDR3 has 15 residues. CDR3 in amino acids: CSAGGTLDRIYGYTF. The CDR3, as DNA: TGCAGCGCCGGAGGGACGCTGGACAGGATCTATGGCTACACCTTC.

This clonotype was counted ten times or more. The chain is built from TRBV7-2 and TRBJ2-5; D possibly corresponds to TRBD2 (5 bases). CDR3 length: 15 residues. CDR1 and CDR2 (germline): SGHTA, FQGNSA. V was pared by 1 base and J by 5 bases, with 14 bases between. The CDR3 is CASSLVALAVETQYF. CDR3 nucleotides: TGTGCCAGCAGCTTAGTTGCTCTAGCTGTCGAGACCCAGTACTTC.

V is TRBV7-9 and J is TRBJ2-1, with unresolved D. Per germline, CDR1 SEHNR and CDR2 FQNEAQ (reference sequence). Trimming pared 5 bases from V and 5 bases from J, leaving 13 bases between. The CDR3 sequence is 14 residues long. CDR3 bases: TGTGCCAGCAGCCCAATTCCGGATAACAATGAGCAGTTCTTC. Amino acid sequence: CASSPIPDNNEQFF. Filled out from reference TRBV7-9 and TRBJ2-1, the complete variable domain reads DTGVSQNPRHKITKRGQNVTFRCDPISEHNRLYWYRQTLGQGPEFLTYFQNEAQLEKSRLLSDRFSAERPKGSFSTLEIQRTEQGDSAMYLCASSPIPDNNEQFFGPGTRLTVL.

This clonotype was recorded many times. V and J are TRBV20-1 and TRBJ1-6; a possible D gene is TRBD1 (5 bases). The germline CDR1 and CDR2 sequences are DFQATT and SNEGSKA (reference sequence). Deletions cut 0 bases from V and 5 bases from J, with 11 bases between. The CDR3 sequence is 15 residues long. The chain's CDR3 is CSARDGQGNNSPLHF. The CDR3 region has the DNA TGCAGTGCTAGAGATGGGCAGGGCAATAATTCACCCCTCCACTTT.

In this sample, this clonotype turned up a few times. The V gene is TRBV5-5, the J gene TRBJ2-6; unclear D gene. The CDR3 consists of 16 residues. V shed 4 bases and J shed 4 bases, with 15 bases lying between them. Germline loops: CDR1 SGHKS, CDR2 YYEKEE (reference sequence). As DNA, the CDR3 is TGTGCCAGCAGCCCTTATCCCGACCCCGGGGCCAACGTCCTGACTTTC. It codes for CASSPYPDPGANVLTF.

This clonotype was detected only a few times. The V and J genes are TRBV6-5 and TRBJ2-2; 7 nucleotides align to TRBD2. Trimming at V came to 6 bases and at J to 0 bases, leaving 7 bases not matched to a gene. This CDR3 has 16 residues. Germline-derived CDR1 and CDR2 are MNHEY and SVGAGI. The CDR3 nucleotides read TGTGCCAGCAGACTTGCGAGCGGGGCGAACACCGGGGAGCTGTTTTTT. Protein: CASRLASGANTGELFF.

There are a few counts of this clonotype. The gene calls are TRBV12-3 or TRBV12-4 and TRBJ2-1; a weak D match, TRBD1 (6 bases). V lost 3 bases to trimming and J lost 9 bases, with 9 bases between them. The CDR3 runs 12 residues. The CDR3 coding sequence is TGTGCCAGCAGTTTGGGCAGGGGTGAGCAGTTCTTC. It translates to CASSLGRGEQFF.

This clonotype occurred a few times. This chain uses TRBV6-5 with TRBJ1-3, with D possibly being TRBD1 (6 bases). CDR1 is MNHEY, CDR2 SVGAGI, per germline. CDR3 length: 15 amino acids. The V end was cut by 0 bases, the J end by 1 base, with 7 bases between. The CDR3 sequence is CASSYSTGSGNTIYF. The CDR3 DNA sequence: TGTGCCAGCAGTTACTCAACAGGGTCTGGAAACACCATATATTTT.

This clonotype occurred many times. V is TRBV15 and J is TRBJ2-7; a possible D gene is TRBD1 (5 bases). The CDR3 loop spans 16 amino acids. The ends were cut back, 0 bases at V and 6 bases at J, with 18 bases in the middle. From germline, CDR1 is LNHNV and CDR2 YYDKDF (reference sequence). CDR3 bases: TGTGCCACCAGCAGAGACCTAGGACCGCCAAGGGGCGAGCAGTACTTC. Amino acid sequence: CATSRDLGPPRGEQYF.

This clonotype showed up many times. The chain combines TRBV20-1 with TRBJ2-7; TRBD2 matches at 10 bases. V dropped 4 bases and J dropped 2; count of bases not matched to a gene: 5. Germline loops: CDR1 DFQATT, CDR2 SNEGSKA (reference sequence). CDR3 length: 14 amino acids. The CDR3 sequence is CSATKGLAPYEQYF. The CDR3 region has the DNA TGCAGTGCTACAAAGGGACTAGCGCCCTACGAGCAGTACTTC.

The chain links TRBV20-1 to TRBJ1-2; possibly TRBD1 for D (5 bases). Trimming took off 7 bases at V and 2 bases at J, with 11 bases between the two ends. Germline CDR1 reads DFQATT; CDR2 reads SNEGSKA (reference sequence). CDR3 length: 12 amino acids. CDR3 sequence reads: CSGGTDNYGYTF. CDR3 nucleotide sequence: TGCAGTGGGGGGACTGACAACTATGGCTACACCTTC.

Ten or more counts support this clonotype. CDR3 DNA: TGTGCCAGCAGGTCTAGCGGGAGTCGCTACGAGCAGTACTTC. The encoded protein is CASRSSGSRYEQYF. This rearrangement joins TRBV6-5 to TRBJ2-7; TRBD2 agrees at 10 bases. V dropped 6 bases and J dropped 3; count of bases not matched to a gene: 5. CDR1 is MNHEY, CDR2 SVGAGI, per germline. CDR3 size: 14 residues.

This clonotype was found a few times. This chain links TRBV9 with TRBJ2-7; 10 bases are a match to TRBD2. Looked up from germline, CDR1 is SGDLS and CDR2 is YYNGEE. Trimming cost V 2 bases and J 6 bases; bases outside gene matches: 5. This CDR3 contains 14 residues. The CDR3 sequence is CASSVGLASAEQYF. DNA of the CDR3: TGTGCCAGCAGCGTGGGACTAGCGTCTGCCGAGCAGTACTTC.

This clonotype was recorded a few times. The CDR3: CASSSYRGENGYTF. The CDR3 DNA reads as TGTGCCAGCAGTTCCTACAGGGGAGAGAATGGCTACACCTTC. The rearrangement joins TRBV12-3 or TRBV12-4 to TRBJ1-2; 7 bases line up with TRBD1. The CDR3 totals 14 residues. Germline trimming cut 4 bases from V and 6 bases from J; bases unmatched to any gene: 8.

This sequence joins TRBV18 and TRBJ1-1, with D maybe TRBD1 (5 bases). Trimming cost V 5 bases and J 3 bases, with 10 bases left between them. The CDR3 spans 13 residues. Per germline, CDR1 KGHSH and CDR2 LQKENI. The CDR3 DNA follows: TGTGCCAGCTCAGGGGCCGCGGACACTGAAGCTTTCTTT. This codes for CASSGAADTEAFF.

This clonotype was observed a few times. The CDR3 DNA is TGTGCCAGCAGCCCCCAGGGTAGCGGCTACACCTTC. This gives the protein CASSPQGSGYTF. The gene calls are TRBV3-1 and TRBJ1-2, with TRBD1 as a possible D gene (5 bases). This CDR3 has 12 residues. CDR1 and CDR2 from the germline V gene are LGHDT and YNNKEL (reference sequence). Deletions cut 4 bases from V and 8 bases from J, with 11 bases between.

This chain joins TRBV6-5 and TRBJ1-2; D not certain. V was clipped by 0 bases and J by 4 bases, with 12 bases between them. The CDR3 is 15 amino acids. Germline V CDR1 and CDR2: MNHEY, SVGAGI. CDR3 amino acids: CASSYSNWGTYGYTF. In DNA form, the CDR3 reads TGTGCCAGCAGTTACTCGAATTGGGGTACCTATGGCTACACCTTC.

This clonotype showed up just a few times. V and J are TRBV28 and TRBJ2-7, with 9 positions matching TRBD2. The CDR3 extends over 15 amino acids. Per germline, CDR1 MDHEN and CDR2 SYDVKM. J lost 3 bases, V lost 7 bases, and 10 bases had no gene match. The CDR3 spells CASTLAGTSNYEQYF. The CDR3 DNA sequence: TGTGCCAGCACCCTAGCCGGGACTAGCAACTACGAGCAGTACTTC.

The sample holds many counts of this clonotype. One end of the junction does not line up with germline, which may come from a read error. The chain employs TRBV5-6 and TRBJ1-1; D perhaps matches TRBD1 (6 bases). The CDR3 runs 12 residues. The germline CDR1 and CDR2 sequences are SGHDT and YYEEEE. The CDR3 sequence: CASSPRQATEAF. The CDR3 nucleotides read TGTGCCAGCAGCCCGAGACAGGCCACCGAGGCGTTT.

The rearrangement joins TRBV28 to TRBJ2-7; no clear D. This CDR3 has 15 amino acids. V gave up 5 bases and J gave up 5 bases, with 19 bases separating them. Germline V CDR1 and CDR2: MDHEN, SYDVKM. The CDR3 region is CASSPRMEFSNEQYF. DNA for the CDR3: TGTGCCAGCAGTCCGCGAATGGAGTTTTCGAACGAGCAGTACTTC.

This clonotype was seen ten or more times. The chain's CDR3 is CASSPAGPLGAEQFF. As DNA, the CDR3 is TGTGCCAGCAGCCCAGCGGGACCCCTCGGGGCTGAGCAGTTCTTC. The genes are TRBV12-3 or TRBV12-4 and TRBJ2-1, with 7 bases that match TRBD2. V lost 6 bases, J lost 9 bases, and 14 bases stayed unmatched. The CDR3 totals 15 residues.

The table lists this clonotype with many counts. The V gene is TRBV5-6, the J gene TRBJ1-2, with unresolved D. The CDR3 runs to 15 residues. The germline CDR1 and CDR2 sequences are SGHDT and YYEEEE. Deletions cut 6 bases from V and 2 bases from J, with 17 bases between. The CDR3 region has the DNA TGTGCCAGCACTCAGCTTGACCGGGTAAACTATGGCTACACCTTC. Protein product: CASTQLDRVNYGYTF.

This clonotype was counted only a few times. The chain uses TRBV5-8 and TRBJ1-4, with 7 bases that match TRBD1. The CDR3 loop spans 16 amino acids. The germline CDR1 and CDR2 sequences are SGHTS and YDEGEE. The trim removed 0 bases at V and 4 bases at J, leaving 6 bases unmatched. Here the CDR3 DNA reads TGTGCCAGCAGCTTGGGCGGGACAGTCCTTAATGAAAAACTGTTTTTT. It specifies CASSLGGTVLNEKLFF.

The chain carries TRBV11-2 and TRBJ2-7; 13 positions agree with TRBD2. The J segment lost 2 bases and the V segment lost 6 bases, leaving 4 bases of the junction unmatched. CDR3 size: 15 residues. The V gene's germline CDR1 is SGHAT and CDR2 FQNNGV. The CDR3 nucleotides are TGTGCCAGCAGTCGGACTAGCGGGGGTGCCTACGAGCAGTACTTC. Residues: CASSRTSGGAYEQYF.

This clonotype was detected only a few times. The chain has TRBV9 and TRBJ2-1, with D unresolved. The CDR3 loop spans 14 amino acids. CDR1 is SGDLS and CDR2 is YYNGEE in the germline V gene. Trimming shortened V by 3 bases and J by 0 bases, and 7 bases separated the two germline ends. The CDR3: CASSAEISYNEQFF. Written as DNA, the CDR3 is TGTGCCAGCAGCGCTGAGATCTCCTACAATGAGCAGTTCTTC.

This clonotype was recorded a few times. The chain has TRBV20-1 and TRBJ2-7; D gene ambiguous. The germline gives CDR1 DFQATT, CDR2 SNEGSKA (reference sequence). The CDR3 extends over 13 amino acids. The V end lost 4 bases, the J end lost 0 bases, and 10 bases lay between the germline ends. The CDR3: CSAMPGGSYEQYF. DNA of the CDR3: TGCAGTGCTATGCCCGGTGGCTCCTACGAGCAGTACTTC.

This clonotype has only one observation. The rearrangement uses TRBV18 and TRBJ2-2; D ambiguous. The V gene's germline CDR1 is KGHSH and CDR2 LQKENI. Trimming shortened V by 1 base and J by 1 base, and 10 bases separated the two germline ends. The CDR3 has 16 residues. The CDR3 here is CASSPQSWQNTGELFF. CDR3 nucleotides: TGTGCCAGCTCACCACAATCGTGGCAGAACACCGGGGAGCTGTTTTTT.